What follows are 6 T cell receptor beta chains derived from one specimen sequenced in a study of read filtering for tumor transcriptome and immune sequencing. From 300 to 450 ng of RNA, a library with molecular barcoded alpha/delta and beta/gamma adaptors was made. TCRdb fed the reads into MiXCR, producing one record per CDR3 protein. The repertoire consists of approximately 93,000 distinct CDR3 sequences, with under 25% occurring once and the leading ten covering over 10%. The sequenced material came from a population of CD138-negative cells sorted from bone marrow. The receptor source for this set is a donor over 35 with multiple myeloma.

This chain uses TRBV29-1 with TRBJ2-1, with 7 bases that match TRBD1. After removal of 2 bases from V and 7 bases from J, the junction contained 8 bases not matched to a gene. The CDR3 extends over 14 amino acids. Germline values: CDR1 SQVTM, CDR2 ANQGSEA. Here the CDR3 DNA reads TGCAGCGTTGAATTCTTCCAGGGGGTAAATGAGCAGTTCTTC. Encoded protein: CSVEFFQGVNEQFF.

This clonotype was detected ten times or more. The chain has TRBV5-1 and TRBJ2-6; D gene uncertain. Germline V gene lookup returns CDR1 SGHRS and CDR2 YFSETQ. The CDR3 is 14 residues long. V shed 8 bases and J shed 2 bases, with 11 bases lying between them. CDR3 in amino acids: CASLSTAGANVLTF. Here the CDR3 DNA reads TGCGCCAGTCTTTCAACCGCTGGGGCCAACGTCCTGACTTTC.

This clonotype was seen only a few times. This chain connects TRBV7-6 to TRBJ2-7, with D possibly being TRBD1 (6 bases). The V end lost 7 bases, the J end lost 4 bases, and 17 bases lay between the germline ends. From germline, CDR1 is SGHVS and CDR2 FNYEAQ. This CDR3 region has 14 residues. For the CDR3, the DNA is TGTGCCAGCACCCCCGCTGGGGGCGGGTACGAGCAGTACTTC. Its protein product is CASTPAGGGYEQYF.

This clonotype was seen at least ten times. The V call is TRBV5-1, the J call TRBJ1-4; no definite D call. Germline assignment: CDR1 SGHRS and CDR2 YFSETQ. Trimming took 1 base from V and 8 from J, leaving 12 bases between them. The CDR3 extends over 14 amino acids. The CDR3 coding sequence is TGCGCCAGCAGCTTGTTTAGCAGTGAAGAAAAACTGTTTTTT. Protein sequence: CASSLFSSEEKLFF. The whole variable domain, filled in from reference TRBV5-1 and TRBJ1-4, reads KAGVTQTPRYLIKTRGQQVTLSCSPISGHRSVSWYQQTPGQGLQFLFEYFSETQRNKGNFPGRFSGRQFSNSRSEMNVSTLELGDSALYLCASSLFSSEEKLFFGSGTQLSVL.

This clonotype was recorded at least ten times. This chain links TRBV28 with TRBJ2-7; D could derive from TRBD1 or TRBD2 (5 bases each). The CDR3 totals 12 residues. Germline-derived CDR1 and CDR2 are MDHEN and SYDVKM. The V and J ends lost 7 bases and 4 bases respectively, with 11 bases between them. CDR3 sequence: CASMEAGYEQYF. The CDR3 nucleotides read TGTGCCAGCATGGAGGCAGGGTACGAGCAGTACTTC. The full variable domain, rest sourced from reference TRBV28 and TRBJ2-7, is DVKVTQSSRYLVKRTGEKVFLECVQDMDHENMFWYRQDPGLGLRLIYFSYDVKMKEKGDIPEGYSVSREKKERFSLILESASTNQTSMYLCASMEAGYEQYFGPGTRLTVT.

The sample holds one count of this clonotype. At one boundary the junction diverges from the germline segment, which might be a read error. The chain's CDR3 is CASSQVLQGSRKQPQHF. The CDR3 DNA follows: TGCGCCAGCAGCCAAGTTCTACAGGGCTCACGCAAGCAGCCCCAGCATTTT. The chain combines TRBV4-1 with TRBJ1-5; D might be TRBD1 (6 bases). CDR3 length: 17 residues. Germline CDR1 MGHRA, CDR2 YSYEKL.